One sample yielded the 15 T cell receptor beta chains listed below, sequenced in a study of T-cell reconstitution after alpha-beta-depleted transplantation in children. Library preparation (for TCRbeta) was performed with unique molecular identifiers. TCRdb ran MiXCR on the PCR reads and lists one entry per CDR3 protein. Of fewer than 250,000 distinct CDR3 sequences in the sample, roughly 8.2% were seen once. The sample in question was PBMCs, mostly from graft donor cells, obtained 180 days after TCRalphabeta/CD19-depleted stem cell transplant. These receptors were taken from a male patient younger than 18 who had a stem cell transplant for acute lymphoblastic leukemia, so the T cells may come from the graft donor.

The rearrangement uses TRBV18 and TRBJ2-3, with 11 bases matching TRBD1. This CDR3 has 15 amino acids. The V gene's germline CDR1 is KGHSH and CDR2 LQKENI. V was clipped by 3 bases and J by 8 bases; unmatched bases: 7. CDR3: CASSPIGQGASTQYF. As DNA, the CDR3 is TGTGCCAGCTCACCGATAGGACAGGGGGCATCTACGCAGTATTTT.

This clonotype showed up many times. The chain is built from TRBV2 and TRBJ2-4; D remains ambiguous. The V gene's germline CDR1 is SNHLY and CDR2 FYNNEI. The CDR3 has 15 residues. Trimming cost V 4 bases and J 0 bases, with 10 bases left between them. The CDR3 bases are TGTGCCAGCAGTGGCCCACTTCTAGCCAAAAACATTCAGTACTTC. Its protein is CASSGPLLAKNIQYF.

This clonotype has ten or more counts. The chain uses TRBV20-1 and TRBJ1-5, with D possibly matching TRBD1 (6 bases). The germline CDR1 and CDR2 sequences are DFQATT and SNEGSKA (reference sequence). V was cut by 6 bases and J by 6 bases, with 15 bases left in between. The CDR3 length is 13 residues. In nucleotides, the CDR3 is TGCAGTGCCCGAGGGGGGGTTGTTCAGCCCCAGCATTTT. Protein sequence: CSARGGVVQPQHF.

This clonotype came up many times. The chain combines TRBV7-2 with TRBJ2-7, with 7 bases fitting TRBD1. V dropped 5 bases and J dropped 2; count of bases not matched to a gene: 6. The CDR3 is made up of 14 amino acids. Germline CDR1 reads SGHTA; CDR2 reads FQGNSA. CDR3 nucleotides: TGTGCCAGCAGCCCAGACAGGGACACCTACGAGCAGTACTTC. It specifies CASSPDRDTYEQYF.

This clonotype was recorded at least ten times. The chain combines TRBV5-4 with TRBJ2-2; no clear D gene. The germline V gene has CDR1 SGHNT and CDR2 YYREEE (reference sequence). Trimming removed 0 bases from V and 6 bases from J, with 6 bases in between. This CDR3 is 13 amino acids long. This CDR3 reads CASSLGYAGELFF. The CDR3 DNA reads TGTGCCAGCAGCTTGGGGTACGCCGGGGAGCTGTTTTTT.

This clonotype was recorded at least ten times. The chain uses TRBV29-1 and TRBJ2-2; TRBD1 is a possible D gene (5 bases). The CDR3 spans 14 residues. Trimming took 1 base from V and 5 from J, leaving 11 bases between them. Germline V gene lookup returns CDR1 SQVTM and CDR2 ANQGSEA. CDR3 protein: CSVEGFDRTGELFF. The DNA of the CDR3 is TGCAGCGTTGAAGGCTTCGACAGAACCGGGGAGCTGTTTTTT.

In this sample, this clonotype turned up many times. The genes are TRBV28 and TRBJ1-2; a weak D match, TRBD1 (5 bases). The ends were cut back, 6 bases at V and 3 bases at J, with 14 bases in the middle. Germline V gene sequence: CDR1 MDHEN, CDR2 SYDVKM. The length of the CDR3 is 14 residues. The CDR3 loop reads CASSPTGRYYGYTF. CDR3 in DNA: TGTGCCAGCAGCCCAACGGGGCGTTACTATGGCTACACCTTC.

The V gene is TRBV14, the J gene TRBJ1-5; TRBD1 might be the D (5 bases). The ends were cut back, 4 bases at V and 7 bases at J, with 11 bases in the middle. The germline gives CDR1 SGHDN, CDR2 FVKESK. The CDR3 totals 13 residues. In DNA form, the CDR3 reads TGTGCCAGCAGCCGGGCCCGGGGGCAGCCCCAGCATTTT. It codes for CASSRARGQPQHF.

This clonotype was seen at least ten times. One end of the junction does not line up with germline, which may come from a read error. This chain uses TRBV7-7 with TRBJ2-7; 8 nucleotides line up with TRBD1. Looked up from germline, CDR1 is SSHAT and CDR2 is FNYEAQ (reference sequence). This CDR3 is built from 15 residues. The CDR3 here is CASSPGTGTYYEQYF. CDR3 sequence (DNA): TGTGCTAGCAGCCCTGGGACAGGAACTTACTACGAGCAGTACTTC.

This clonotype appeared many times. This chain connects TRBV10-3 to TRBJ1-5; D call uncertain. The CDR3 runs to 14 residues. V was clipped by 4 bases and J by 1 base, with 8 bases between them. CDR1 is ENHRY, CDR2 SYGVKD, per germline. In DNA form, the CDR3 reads TGTGCCATCAGTGCCGGGGAAAGCAATCAGCCCCAGCATTTT. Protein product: CAISAGESNQPQHF.

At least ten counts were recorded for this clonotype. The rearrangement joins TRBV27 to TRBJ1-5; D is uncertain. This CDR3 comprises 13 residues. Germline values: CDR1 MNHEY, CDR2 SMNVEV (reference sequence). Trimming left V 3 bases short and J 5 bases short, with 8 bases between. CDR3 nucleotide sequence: TGTGCCAGCAGTTTCGGGTCCCATCAGCCCCAGCATTTT. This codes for CASSFGSHQPQHF.

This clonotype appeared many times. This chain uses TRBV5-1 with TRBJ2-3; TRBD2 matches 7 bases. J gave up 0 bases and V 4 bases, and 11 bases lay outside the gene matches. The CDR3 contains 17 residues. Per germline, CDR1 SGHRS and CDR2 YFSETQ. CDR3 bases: TGCGCCAGCAGCGTATCTAGCGGCCCCCCTAGCACAGATACGCAGTATTTT. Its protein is CASSVSSGPPSTDTQYF.

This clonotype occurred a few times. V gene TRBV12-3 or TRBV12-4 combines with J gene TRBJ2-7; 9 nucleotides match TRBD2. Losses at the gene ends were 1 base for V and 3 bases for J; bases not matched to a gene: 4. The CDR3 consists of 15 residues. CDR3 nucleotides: TGTGCCAGCAGTTTAGGGATGCGGGAGGGCTACGAGCAGTACTTC. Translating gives CASSLGMREGYEQYF.

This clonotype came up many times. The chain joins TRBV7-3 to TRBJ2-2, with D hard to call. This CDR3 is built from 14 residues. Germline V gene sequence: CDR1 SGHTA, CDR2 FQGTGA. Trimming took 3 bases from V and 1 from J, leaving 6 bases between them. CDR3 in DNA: TGTGCCAGCAGCTTGCCGGGGAACACCGGGGAGCTGTTTTTT. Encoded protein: CASSLPGNTGELFF.

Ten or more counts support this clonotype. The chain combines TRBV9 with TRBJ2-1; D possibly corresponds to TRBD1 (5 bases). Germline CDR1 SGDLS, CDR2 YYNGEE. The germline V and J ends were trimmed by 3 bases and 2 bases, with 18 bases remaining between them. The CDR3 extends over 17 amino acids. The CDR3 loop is CASSAIDGAFTYNEQFF. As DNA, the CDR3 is TGTGCCAGCAGCGCCATTGATGGGGCTTTCACCTACAATGAGCAGTTCTTC.